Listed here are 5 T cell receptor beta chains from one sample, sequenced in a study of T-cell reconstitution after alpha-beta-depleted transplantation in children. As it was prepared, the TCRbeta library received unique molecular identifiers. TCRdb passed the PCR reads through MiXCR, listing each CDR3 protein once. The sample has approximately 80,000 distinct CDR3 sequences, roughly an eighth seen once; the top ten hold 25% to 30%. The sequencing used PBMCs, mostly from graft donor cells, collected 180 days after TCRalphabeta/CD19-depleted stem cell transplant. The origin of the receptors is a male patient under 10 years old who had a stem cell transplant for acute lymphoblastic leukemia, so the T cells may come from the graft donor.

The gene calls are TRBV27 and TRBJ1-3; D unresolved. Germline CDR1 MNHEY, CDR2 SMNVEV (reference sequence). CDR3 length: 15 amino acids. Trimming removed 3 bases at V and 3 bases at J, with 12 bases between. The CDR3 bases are TGTGCCAGCAGTTTTAACCCTGCCTTTGGAAACACCATATATTTT. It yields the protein CASSFNPAFGNTIYF.

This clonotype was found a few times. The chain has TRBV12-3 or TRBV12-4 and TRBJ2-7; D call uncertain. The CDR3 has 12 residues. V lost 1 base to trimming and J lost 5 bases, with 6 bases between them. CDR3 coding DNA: TGTGCCAGCAGTTTAGGGGTTAACGAGCAGTACTTC. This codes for CASSLGVNEQYF.

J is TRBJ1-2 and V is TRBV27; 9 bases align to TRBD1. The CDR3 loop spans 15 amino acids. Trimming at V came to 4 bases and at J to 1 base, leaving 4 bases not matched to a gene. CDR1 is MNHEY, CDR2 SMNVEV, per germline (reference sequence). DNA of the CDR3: TGTGCCAGCAGTTCAACAGGGGGCGATAACTATGGCTACACCTTC. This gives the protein CASSSTGGDNYGYTF.

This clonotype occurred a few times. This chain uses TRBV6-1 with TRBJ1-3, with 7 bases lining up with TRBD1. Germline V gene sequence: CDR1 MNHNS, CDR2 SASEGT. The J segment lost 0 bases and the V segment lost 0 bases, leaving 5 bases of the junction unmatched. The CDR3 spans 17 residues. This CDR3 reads CASSEARQGGSGNTIYF. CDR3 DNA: TGTGCCAGCAGTGAAGCGAGACAGGGTGGCTCTGGAAACACCATATATTTT.

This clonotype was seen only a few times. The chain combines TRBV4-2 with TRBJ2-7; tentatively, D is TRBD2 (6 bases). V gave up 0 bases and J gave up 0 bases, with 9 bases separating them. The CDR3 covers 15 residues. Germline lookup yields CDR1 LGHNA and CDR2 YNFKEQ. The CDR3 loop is CASSQELADSYEQYF. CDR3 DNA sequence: TGTGCCAGCAGCCAAGAATTAGCGGACTCCTACGAGCAGTACTTC.